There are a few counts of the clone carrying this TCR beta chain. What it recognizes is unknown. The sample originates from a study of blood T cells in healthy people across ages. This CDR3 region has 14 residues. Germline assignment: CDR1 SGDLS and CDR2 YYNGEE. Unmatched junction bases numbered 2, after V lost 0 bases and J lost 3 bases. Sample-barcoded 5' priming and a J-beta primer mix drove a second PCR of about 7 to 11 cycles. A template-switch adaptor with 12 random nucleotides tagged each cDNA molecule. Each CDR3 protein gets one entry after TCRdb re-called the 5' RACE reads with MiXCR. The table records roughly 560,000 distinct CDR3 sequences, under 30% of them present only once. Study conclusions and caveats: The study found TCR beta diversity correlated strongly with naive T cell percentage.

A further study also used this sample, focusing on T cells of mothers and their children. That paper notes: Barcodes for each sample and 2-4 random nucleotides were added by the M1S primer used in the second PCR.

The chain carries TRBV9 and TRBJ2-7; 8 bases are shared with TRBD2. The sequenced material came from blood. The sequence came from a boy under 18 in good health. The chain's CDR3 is CASSVASGFYEQYF. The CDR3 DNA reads TGTGCCAGCAGCGTAGCTAGCGGGTTCTACGAGCAGTACTTC.